The next 6 T cell receptor beta chains were all read from a single sample in a study of T-cell reconstitution after alpha-beta-depleted transplantation in children. Construction of the TCRbeta library involved unique molecular identifiers. MiXCR, applied by TCRdb to the PCR reads, yields one record per CDR3 protein. The sample has hundreds of thousands of distinct CDR3 sequences; approximately 32% are singletons. The source was PBMCs from the stem cell graft donor, collected from the stem cell graft. Receptors were obtained from a human donor who donated a stem cell graft to a child with aplastic anemia.

The chain joins TRBV20-1 to TRBJ2-2; D is ambiguous. The ends were cut back, 1 base at V and 0 bases at J, with 3 bases in the middle. The length of the CDR3 is 13 residues. Germline loops: CDR1 DFQATT, CDR2 SNEGSKA (reference sequence). This CDR3 reads CSARVTNTGELFF. The CDR3 bases are TGCAGTGCTAGAGTTACGAACACCGGGGAGCTGTTTTTT.

This sequence joins TRBV20-1 and TRBJ2-2; D is uncertain. The CDR3 runs to 15 residues. V lost 5 bases and J 0 bases, leaving 13 bases between the germline ends. Germline-derived CDR1 and CDR2 are DFQATT and SNEGSKA (reference sequence). The CDR3 is CSALAKETNTGELFF. DNA for the CDR3: TGCAGTGCTCTCGCCAAGGAGACGAACACCGGGGAGCTGTTTTTT.

The chain joins TRBV4-3 to TRBJ2-7; D call uncertain. The V end lost 1 base, the J end lost 2 bases, and 9 bases lay between the germline ends. CDR3 length: 14 amino acids. From germline, CDR1 is LGHNA and CDR2 YSLEER. In DNA, the CDR3 is TGCGCCAGCAGCCAAGTTACGGGCACCTACGAGCAGTACTTC. This codes for CASSQVTGTYEQYF.

This clonotype was counted a few times. V and J are TRBV7-6 and TRBJ2-1, with 11 positions matching TRBD2. Germline CDR1 and CDR2: SGHVS and FNYEAQ. This CDR3 has 15 amino acids. V shed 4 bases and J 7 bases; nucleotides not matched to a gene: 6. The CDR3 loop is CASSSGLAEGNEQFF. As DNA, the CDR3 is TGTGCCAGCAGCTCGGGACTAGCGGAGGGGAATGAGCAGTTCTTC.

This chain connects TRBV12-3 or TRBV12-4 to TRBJ1-1, with D unresolved. This CDR3 is 13 amino acids long. V was trimmed by 8 bases and J by 3 bases, leaving 13 bases between them. CDR3 region: CASASGGYTEAFF. The CDR3 DNA reads TGTGCCAGCGCCTCCGGCGGTTACACTGAAGCTTTCTTT.

The chain uses TRBV12-3 or TRBV12-4 and TRBJ1-1; 7 positions match TRBD1. J lost 11 bases, V lost 5 bases, and 14 bases had no gene match. The CDR3 has 14 residues. The CDR3 is CASSPETGWYDAFF. CDR3 bases: TGTGCCAGCAGTCCCGAGACAGGGTGGTACGACGCTTTCTTT.